This TCR beta chain stems from a study of blood T cell repertoires in COVID-19. Trimming took 5 bases from V and 11 from J; bases not matched to a gene: 10. This CDR3 comprises 14 residues. Per germline, CDR1 MDHEN and CDR2 SYDVKM. This table comes from immunoSEQ multiplex PCR, and its TCRdb copy is limited to in-frame clones, with some not included. Of 250,000 or so clones in the sample, approximately 88% were seen once. This clone has only one observation. It was during active infection that Seattle patients were enrolled and then longitudinally followed. V gene TRBV28 combines with J gene TRBJ1-4; 8 bases are shared with TRBD1. This TCR came from a woman in her thirties with COVID-19, enrolled during active disease. The sequenced sample was peripheral blood. CDR3 sequence reads: CASSPPGQDEKLFF. DNA of the CDR3: TGTGCCAGCAGTCCCCCGGGACAGGACGAGAAACTGTTTTTT. The full variable domain, rest sourced from reference TRBV28 and TRBJ1-4, is DVKVTQSSRYLVKRTGEKVFLECVQDMDHENMFWYRQDPGLGLRLIYFSYDVKMKEKGDIPEGYSVSREKKERFSLILESASTNQTSMYLCASSPPGQDEKLFFGSGTQLSVL.